The 20 T cell receptor beta chains given below trace back to one sample, sequenced in a study of neurological immune-mediated disorders. From the 5' RACE reads, TCRdb called clonotypes with MiXCR, one entry per CDR3 protein. The sample contains 50,000 or so distinct CDR3 sequences, about 26% of which appear only once. The sequenced material came from PBMCs. The receptors were gathered from a woman in her seventies in good health.

This clonotype was found many times. This chain connects TRBV29-1 to TRBJ2-7; TRBD1 matches at 9 bases. Germline values: CDR1 SQVTM, CDR2 ANQGSEA. This CDR3 has 14 amino acids. J lost 1 base, V lost 4 bases, and 5 bases had no gene match. DNA for the CDR3: TGCAGCGTTGTAGCCGGACAGGGGTCCTACGAGCAGTACTTC. Protein product: CSVVAGQGSYEQYF.

This clonotype was seen at least ten times. The chain recombines TRBV3-1 with TRBJ2-7, with 10 bases matching TRBD2. The CDR3 consists of 16 residues. V lost 0 bases, J lost 3 bases, and 5 bases stayed unmatched. CDR1 and CDR2 from the germline V gene are LGHDT and YNNKEL (reference sequence). The chain's CDR3 is CASSQDPSGSIYEQYF. CDR3 bases: TGTGCCAGCAGCCAAGACCCTAGCGGGAGTATCTACGAGCAGTACTTC.

In its sample, this clonotype was seen a few times. The chain couples TRBV27 to TRBJ1-2, with D maybe TRBD1 (6 bases). The CDR3 spans 15 residues. Germline CDR1 is MNHEY and CDR2 is SMNVEV (reference sequence). V lost 1 base, J lost 8 bases, and 17 bases lay in between. In DNA, the CDR3 is TGTGCCAGCAGTTTATTCACCTCAGGGGACGAAGGCTACACCTTC. It yields the protein CASSLFTSGDEGYTF.

The chain is built from TRBV24-1 and TRBJ1-5, with D tentatively TRBD1 (6 bases). Germline V gene sequence: CDR1 KGHDR, CDR2 SFDVKD. This CDR3 spans 15 amino acids. Trimming left V 3 bases short and J 5 bases short, with 13 bases between. Written as DNA, the CDR3 is TGTGCCACCAGTGATGGGGGGGGCCGTGATCAGCCCCAGCATTTT. Residues: CATSDGGGRDQPQHF.

In this sample, this clonotype turned up many times. The CDR3 coding sequence is TGTGCCAGCAGCTTGGTAAGGCAGGGGCTCGAAGCTTTCTTT. Translated, it gives CASSLVRQGLEAFF. This chain connects TRBV5-6 to TRBJ1-1, with a possible D match to TRBD1 (6 bases). V was cut by 0 bases and J by 8 bases, with 14 bases left in between. CDR3 length: 14 residues. Germline CDR1 is SGHDT and CDR2 is YYEEEE.

This clonotype was seen repeatedly, ten times or more. The rearrangement uses TRBV20-1 and TRBJ2-5, with 12 bases identical to TRBD2. This CDR3 contains 14 residues. CDR1 and CDR2 (germline): DFQATT, SNEGSKA (reference sequence). J lost 5 bases, V lost 6 bases, and 7 bases had no gene match. CDR3 region: CSASRLAGAETQYF. CDR3 sequence (DNA): TGCAGTGCCAGTCGACTAGCGGGAGCGGAGACCCAGTACTTC.

V and J are TRBV20-1 and TRBJ2-1, with a weak D call TRBD1 (6 bases). Germline values: CDR1 DFQATT, CDR2 SNEGSKA (reference sequence). There are 12 residues in the CDR3. The V gene lost 6 bases and the J gene lost 6 bases, with 12 bases spanning the gap. In DNA, the CDR3 is TGCAGTGCCCGGACAGTCATCAATGAGCAGTTCTTC. Translating it yields CSARTVINEQFF.

The chain has TRBV12-5 and TRBJ2-1; D possibly corresponds to TRBD2 (5 bases). This CDR3 is 15 amino acids long. Looked up from germline, CDR1 is LGHNT and CDR2 is FRNRAP. With 2 bases removed from V and 2 bases from J, the gap between germline ends came to 10 bases. CDR3 sequence (DNA): TGTGCTAGTGGTTTGCCCGCGGGTGCCTACAATGAGCAGTTCTTC. Translation: CASGLPAGAYNEQFF. The full variable domain, rest sourced from reference TRBV12-5 and TRBJ2-1, is DARVTQTPRHKVTEMGQEVTMRCQPILGHNTVFWYRQTMMQGLELLAYFRNRAPLDDSGMPKDRFSAEMPDATLATLKIQPSEPRDSAVYFCASGLPAGAYNEQFFGPGTRLTVL.

This clonotype appeared a single time. The V gene is TRBV6-1, the J gene TRBJ2-3, with TRBD2 matching over 8 bases. The CDR3 has 15 amino acids. The germline gives CDR1 MNHNS, CDR2 SASEGT. Germline trimming cut 7 bases from V and 1 base from J; bases unmatched to any gene: 7. In DNA form, the CDR3 reads TGTGCCAGCACTGGGGGACTAGTCGGCACAGATACGCAGTATTTT. It is translated as CASTGGLVGTDTQYF.

There are many counts of this clonotype. This chain uses TRBV15 with TRBJ2-5; 7 bases align to TRBD1. CDR3 length: 14 residues. V shed 5 bases, J shed 4 bases, and the junction held 7 bases outside the gene matches. In germline, CDR1 is LNHNV, CDR2 YYDKDF (reference sequence). The CDR3 spells CATSPSRGRETQYF. The CDR3 region has the DNA TGTGCCACCAGCCCCTCGAGGGGGCGAGAGACCCAGTACTTC.

This clonotype was observed many times. The chain joins TRBV20-1 to TRBJ2-1; 12 bases align to TRBD2. The CDR3 has 19 amino acids. Unmatched junction bases numbered 13, after V lost 0 bases and J lost 4 bases. Germline values: CDR1 DFQATT, CDR2 SNEGSKA (reference sequence). This CDR3 is CSARDLAGGTGVAYNEQFF. Written as DNA, the CDR3 is TGCAGTGCTAGAGACCTAGCGGGGGGGACCGGGGTGGCTTACAATGAGCAGTTCTTC.

This clonotype was recorded at least ten times. The chain is built from TRBV7-2 and TRBJ1-1; TRBD1 is a possible D gene (5 bases). The CDR3 has 16 residues. The V gene's germline CDR1 is SGHTA and CDR2 FQGNSA. Trimming pared 1 base from V and 3 bases from J, leaving 15 bases between. CDR3 sequence (DNA): TGTGCCAGCAGCTTAGGGCTCGGACAATGGGACACTGAAGCTTTCTTT. Protein product: CASSLGLGQWDTEAFF.

The chain combines TRBV20-1 with TRBJ2-7; D not certain. Deletions cut 6 bases from V and 0 bases from J, with 12 bases between. The CDR3 loop spans 13 amino acids. Per germline, CDR1 DFQATT and CDR2 SNEGSKA (reference sequence). The CDR3: CSAADVSSYEQYF. The CDR3 DNA reads as TGCAGTGCCGCGGACGTCAGCTCCTACGAGCAGTACTTC.

The V gene is TRBV10-3, the J gene TRBJ1-2, with TRBD1 matching over 9 bases. V dropped 3 bases and J dropped 3; count of bases not matched to a gene: 8. The germline V gene encodes CDR1 ENHRY and CDR2 SYGVKD. The length of the CDR3 is 16 residues. CDR3 amino acids: CAISDVQGQGYYGYTF. CDR3 DNA: TGTGCCATCAGTGATGTTCAGGGACAGGGATACTATGGCTACACCTTC.

In regard to this clonotype: The germline gene is not matched at one end of the junction; a read error may be the cause. The V and J genes are TRBV10-3 and TRBJ1-1, with unresolved D. This CDR3 spans 12 amino acids. CDR1 is ENHRY, CDR2 SYGVKD, per germline. The CDR3 protein is CVIIESGTEAFF. Written as DNA, the CDR3 is TGTGTCATCATTGAGTCCGGCACTGAAGCTTTCTTT.

This clonotype was picked up many times. The CDR3 region has the DNA TGCAGTGCCCTAGGGGCAGCCCAAGAGACCCAGTACTTC. Amino acid sequence: CSALGAAQETQYF. This rearrangement joins TRBV20-1 to TRBJ2-5, with D perhaps matching TRBD1 (5 bases). V lost 6 bases, J lost 1 base, and 12 bases lay in between. CDR1 is DFQATT, CDR2 SNEGSKA, per germline (reference sequence). The CDR3 length is 13 residues.

This clonotype has ten or more counts. The chain employs TRBV20-1 and TRBJ2-3; 11 nucleotides line up with TRBD2. Germline-derived CDR1 and CDR2 are DFQATT and SNEGSKA (reference sequence). This CDR3 region has 15 residues. V trimming: 0 bases; J trimming: 1 base; junction bases outside the gene matches: 0. CDR3 sequence reads: CSARDSGRGTDTQYF. The CDR3 region has the DNA TGCAGTGCTAGAGATAGCGGGAGGGGCACAGATACGCAGTATTTT.

The chain uses TRBV7-9 and TRBJ2-7; 8 bases agree with TRBD1. Trimming at V came to 5 bases and at J to 6 bases, leaving 3 bases not matched to a gene. This CDR3 comprises 12 residues. Germline V gene data show CDR1 as SEHNR and CDR2 as FQNEAQ (reference sequence). The CDR3 coding sequence is TGTGCCAGCAGCCAAGACAGGGGCGAGCAGTACTTC. It translates to CASSQDRGEQYF.

This clonotype was picked up many times. The J gene is TRBJ2-5, the V gene TRBV5-6, with D hard to call. V gave up 4 bases and J gave up 6 bases, with 13 bases separating them. Germline V gene data show CDR1 as SGHDT and CDR2 as YYEEEE. There are 13 residues in the CDR3. This CDR3 is CASSGNRRQTQYF. The CDR3 coding sequence is TGTGCCAGCAGCGGAAACAGACGCCAGACCCAGTACTTC.

The chain links TRBV3-1 to TRBJ2-1; 7 bases line up with TRBD2. After removal of 2 bases from V and 3 bases from J, the junction contained 10 bases not matched to a gene. The CDR3 length is 17 residues. CDR1 and CDR2 (germline): LGHDT, YNNKEL (reference sequence). The CDR3 region is CASSQWSSGGVYNEQFF. The CDR3, as DNA: TGTGCCAGCAGCCAATGGTCTAGCGGAGGGGTCTACAATGAGCAGTTCTTC.